This TCR beta chain originates from a study of blood T cell repertoires in COVID-19. Under the authors' procedure: How many nucleated cells were present was estimated from reference gene primer amplification. Some clones are missing from TCRdb's copy, which holds only in-frame ones; the method was immunoSEQ multiplex PCR. The D gene and trimming were derived from the DNA, and the V and J assignments and clone size from that table. This sample has a few hundred thousand clones, with 89% found just once. There are 16 residues in the CDR3. V gave up 6 bases and J gave up 8 bases, with 21 bases separating them. CDR1 and CDR2 (germline): SGHNT, YYREEE (reference sequence).

This rearrangement joins TRBV5-4 to TRBJ1-6; perhaps TRBD1 as D (5 bases). Sequenced input: peripheral blood. This clonotype originated in a man aged 45-65 years with acute or convalescent COVID-19. CDR3 protein: CASTEVPQPGDSPLHF. CDR3 DNA sequence: TGTGCCAGCACCGAAGTCCCACAGCCGGGGGATTCACCCCTCCACTTT.